These 7 T cell receptor beta chains share one sample of origin, sequenced in a study of monozygotic twins with cystic fibrosis. TCRdb's copy holds only in-frame clones and misses some; the assay was immunoSEQ multiplex PCR. The sample lists tens of thousands of clones, 85% to 95% occurring once. Specimen: blood. The receptors were gathered from a boy under 10 years old with cystic fibrosis.

The chain has TRBV7-8 and TRBJ1-5, with 8 bases aligning to TRBD1. CDR1 and CDR2 (germline): SGHVS, FQNEAQ. J lost 7 bases, V lost 1 base, and 0 bases had no gene match. The CDR3 is 13 residues long. The CDR3 is CASSLDRGQPQHF. The CDR3 bases are TGTGCCAGCAGCTTAGACAGGGGGCAGCCCCAGCATTTT.

The chain combines TRBV13 with TRBJ2-1; TRBD1 aligns across 9 bases. The trim removed 0 bases at V and 8 bases at J, leaving 8 bases unmatched. The CDR3 extends over 16 amino acids. Germline loops: CDR1 PRHDT, CDR2 FYEKMQ (reference sequence). In nucleotides, the CDR3 is TGTGCCAGCAGCTTAGGATACCCACAGGGGGCCGATGAGCAGTTCTTC. Its protein is CASSLGYPQGADEQFF. The variable domain in full, completed from reference TRBV13 and TRBJ2-1, reads AAGVIQSPRHLIKEKRETATLKCYPIPRHDTVYWYQQGPGQDPQFLISFYEKMQSDKGSIPDRFSAQQFSDYHSELNMSSLELGDSALYFCASSLGYPQGADEQFFGPGTRLTVL.

The J gene is TRBJ2-7, the V gene TRBV6-5; D tentatively reads TRBD1 or TRBD2 (5 bases each). Germline CDR1 reads MNHEY; CDR2 reads SVGAGI. V lost 6 bases and J 5 bases, leaving 14 bases between the germline ends. The CDR3 spans 13 residues. The CDR3 is CASSPGTTDEQYF. The CDR3 DNA reads as TGTGCCAGCAGCCCCGGGACGACTGACGAGCAGTACTTC.

The rearrangement links TRBV7-8 to TRBJ1-2; D may be TRBD1 (6 bases). The CDR3 length is 15 residues. V lost 5 bases to trimming and J lost 3 bases, with 16 bases between them. Germline lookup yields CDR1 SGHVS and CDR2 FQNEAQ. This chain's CDR3 is CASSRTGTLDYGYTF. The CDR3 DNA sequence: TGTGCCAGCAGCCGTACAGGGACCCTAGACTATGGCTACACCTTC.

This sequence joins TRBV7-9 and TRBJ1-2, with 7 bases aligning to TRBD1. CDR1 and CDR2 from the germline V gene are SEHNR and FQNEAQ (reference sequence). The CDR3 sequence is 16 residues long. V gave up 1 base and J gave up 1 base; unmatched junction bases: 6. The CDR3 loop is CASSLGRDSNNYGYTF. In DNA, the CDR3 is TGTGCCAGCAGCTTAGGGCGGGACAGTAATAACTATGGCTACACCTTC.

This chain uses TRBV14 with TRBJ2-7, with 12 nucleotides matching TRBD2. The germline CDR1 and CDR2 sequences are SGHDN and FVKESK. The CDR3 loop spans 16 amino acids. The junction had 7 bases not matched to a gene; V was cut back by 5 bases and J by 2 bases. CDR3: CASSGQTSGGTYEQYF. In DNA form, the CDR3 reads TGTGCCAGCAGCGGACAGACTAGCGGGGGCACCTACGAGCAGTACTTC.

This clone was found once. The V and J genes are TRBV15 and TRBJ2-3; D not certain. The CDR3 loop spans 14 amino acids. Germline-derived CDR1 and CDR2 are LNHNV and YYDKDF (reference sequence). Trimming shortened V by 0 bases and J by 0 bases, and 4 bases separated the two germline ends. CDR3 in DNA: TGTGCCACCAGCAGAGACGGAAGCACAGATACGCAGTATTTT. Translating it yields CATSRDGSTDTQYF.